This is a list of T cell receptor beta chains from one sample in a study of blood T cell repertoires in COVID-19. Method: immunoSEQ multiplex PCR; TCRdb's copy keeps in-frame clones and lacks some. The sample carries around 210,000 clones, about 86% recorded once. The specimen sequenced was peripheral blood. The source is a woman in her seventies with acute or convalescent COVID-19. The CDR3 runs from the conserved cysteine through the conserved F or W. The order of the fields is clone size, V gene, J gene, D gene, CDR3 protein, CDR3 DNA. A D gene is named only where the DNA matches it firmly. Only part of the rows carry a size: once, few, many, or a class if the clone is expanded.

once	TRBV6-5	TRBJ1-5	.	CASSYAGSSNQPQHF	TGTGCCAGCAGTTACGCCGGGAGTAGCAATCAGCCCCAGCATTTT
.	TRBV19	TRBJ1-1	TRBD1	CASSRPEGQARTEAFF	TGTGCCAGTAGTCGGCCGGAAGGACAGGCTCGCACTGAAGCTTTCTTT
.	TRBV5-1	TRBJ1-1	.	CASSLSTDTEAFF	TGCGCCAGCAGCTTGAGCACAGACACTGAAGCTTTCTTT
.	TRBV18	TRBJ2-7	.	CASSPGQGAYEQYF	TGTGCCAGCTCACCAGGGCAGGGCGCCTACGAGCAGTACTTC
few	TRBV27	TRBJ2-7	.	CASSPHRVYEQYF	TGTGCCAGCAGTCCGCACAGGGTCTACGAGCAGTACTTC
.	TRBV27	TRBJ2-2	TRBD2	CASSLAGLAGGRTGELFF	TGTGCCAGCAGTTTGGCAGGACTAGCGGGAGGCCGCACCGGGGAGCTGTTTTTT
.	TRBV27	TRBJ1-5	.	CASSLYPEVNQPQHF	TGTGCCAGCAGTTTATACCCGGAGGTCAATCAGCCCCAGCATTTT
.	TRBV29-1	TRBJ2-1	TRBD2	CSGILAGVINEQFF	TGCAGCGGGATACTAGCGGGAGTAATAAATGAGCAGTTCTTC
.	TRBV6-5	TRBJ1-1	.	CASSAGVNTEAFF	TGTGCCAGCAGCGCAGGGGTCAACACTGAAGCTTTCTTT
.	TRBV12-3/TRBV12-4	TRBJ2-5	TRBD2	CASSEGPGLAANF	TGTGCCAGCAGTGAGGGCCCGGGACTAGCGGCGAACTTC
.	TRBV6-2/TRBV6-3	TRBJ2-2	TRBD2	CASSSLAGGTGELFF	TGTGCCAGCAGTTCTCTAGCGGGAGGCACCGGGGAGCTGTTTTTT
.	TRBV11-3	TRBJ2-1	.	CASSTRQSYNEQFF	TGTGCCAGCAGCACCCGCCAGTCCTACAATGAGCAGTTCTTC
.	TRBV15	TRBJ2-1	.	CATSRAFGLANEQFF	TGTGCCACCAGCAGAGCCTTCGGACTGGCCAATGAGCAGTTCTTC
.	TRBV29-1	TRBJ1-1	.	CSVPGSPALGGTEAFF	TGCAGCGTTCCCGGATCCCCCGCCCTGGGGGGCACTGAAGCTTTCTTT
.	TRBV3-1/TRBV3-2	TRBJ1-1	TRBD1	CASGGQGKTEAFF	TGTGCCAGCGGCGGACAGGGGAAAACTGAAGCTTTCTTT
.	TRBV9	TRBJ2-7	.	CASSALGASYEQYF	TGTGCCAGCAGCGCCCTAGGGGCCTCCTACGAGCAGTACTTC
once	TRBV19	TRBJ1-5	.	CASSPDATGYQPQHF	TGTGCCAGTAGTCCGGACGCGACAGGATACCAGCCCCAGCATTTT
.	TRBV6-5	TRBJ1-5	TRBD1	CASSYGQGGQPQHF	TGTGCCAGCAGTTATGGACAGGGAGGTCAGCCCCAGCATTTT
.	TRBV6-2/TRBV6-3	TRBJ1-1	.	CASSSFRGVTEAFF	TGTGCCAGCAGTTCCTTCCGAGGAGTCACTGAAGCTTTCTTT
once	TRBV18	TRBJ2-2	TRBD2	CASTGLAGGNTGELFF	TGTGCCAGCACCGGACTAGCGGGGGGAAATACCGGGGAGCTGTTTTTT
.	TRBV6-6	TRBJ2-7	TRBD1	CASSYKNTKGAEQYF	TGTGCCAGCAGTTATAAAAACACAAAGGGGGCAGAGCAGTACTTC
once	TRBV10-1	TRBJ2-3	TRBD2	CATAPGLADTQYF	TGCGCCACCGCTCCGGGACTAGCAGATACGCAGTATTTT
once	TRBV5-1	TRBJ2-7	TRBD2	CASSLDVGGTPYEQYF	TGCGCCAGCAGCTTGGATGTCGGGGGGACGCCCTACGAGCAGTACTTC
.	TRBV2	TRBJ1-2	.	CASSRGATNYGYTF	TGTGCCAGCAGCAGGGGAGCAACTAACTATGGCTACACCTTC
once	TRBV28	TRBJ1-2	.	CASKRGQHIDGYTF	TGTGCCAGCAAACGTGGACAGCACATTGATGGCTACACCTTC
.	TRBV7-9	TRBJ2-7	TRBD1	CASSLGTGSYEQYF	TGTGCCAGCAGCTTAGGGACAGGGTCCTACGAGCAGTACTTC
.	TRBV7-2	TRBJ2-2	TRBD1	CASSLPTGLGTGELFF	TGTGCCAGCAGCCTCCCGACAGGGTTAGGCACCGGGGAGCTGTTTTTT
.	TRBV28	TRBJ2-1	TRBD2	CASSLVAGVAEQFF	TGTGCCAGCAGTTTGGTAGCGGGAGTAGCTGAGCAGTTCTTC
.	TRBV27	TRBJ2-7	.	CASSLQGAWDEQYF	TGTGCCAGCAGTTTACAGGGTGCTTGGGACGAGCAGTACTTC
.	TRBV6-6	TRBJ2-7	TRBD1	CASSHRDRGQGEQYF	TGTGCCAGCAGTCACCGGGACAGGGGGCAAGGGGAGCAGTACTTC
.	TRBV11-3	TRBJ2-5	.	CASSSLDRQETQYF	TGTGCCAGCAGCTCTCTGGACAGACAAGAGACCCAGTACTTC
.	TRBV5-5	TRBJ2-7	TRBD1	CASSVQGGSSYEQYF	TGTGCCAGCAGCGTACAGGGGGGAAGCTCCTACGAGCAGTACTTC
.	TRBV10-1	TRBJ2-3	.	CASSESRGFTDTQYF	TGCGCCAGCAGTGAGTCAAGGGGATTCACAGATACGCAGTATTTT
.	TRBV18	TRBJ2-7	TRBD2	CASSMGGSNSYEQYF	TGTGCCAGCTCAATGGGAGGGAGTAACTCCTACGAGCAGTACTTC
.	TRBV4-3	TRBJ2-2	.	CASSRGLRGTGELFF	TGCGCCAGCAGCCGCGGTTTGCGGGGAACCGGGGAGCTGTTTTTT
once	TRBV4-2	TRBJ2-1	TRBD2	CASSQESLAGEEQFF	TGTGCCAGCAGCCAAGAATCGCTAGCGGGGGAAGAGCAGTTCTTC
.	TRBV6-5	TRBJ1-1	.	CASSRGGRGTEAFF	TGTGCCAGCAGCCGGGGGGGACGGGGCACTGAAGCTTTCTTT
.	TRBV27	TRBJ2-5	TRBD2	CASSLKALAGGRETQYF	TGTGCCAGCAGTTTAAAGGCCCTAGCGGGAGGGCGAGAGACCCAGTACTTC
.	TRBV28	TRBJ2-7	TRBD2	CASSVAGGSSYEQYF	TGTGCCAGCAGCGTAGCGGGCGGGAGCTCCTACGAGCAGTACTTC
.	TRBV5-1	TRBJ2-3	TRBD1	CASSLGGQGTDTQYF	TGCGCCAGCAGCTTGGGGGGACAGGGCACAGATACGCAGTATTTT
.	TRBV7-2	TRBJ1-1	.	CASSLEMGAVGTEAFF	TGTGCCAGCAGCTTAGAAATGGGGGCAGTTGGCACTGAAGCTTTCTTT
.	TRBV6-2/TRBV6-3	TRBJ1-2	.	CASSTLRGGNYGYTF	TGTGCCAGCAGTACGCTCAGGGGTGGAAACTATGGCTACACCTTC
once	TRBV24-1	TRBJ2-1	.	CASGEAYEQFF	TGTGCCAGCGGGGAGGCCTATGAGCAGTTCTTC
.	TRBV25-1	TRBJ2-1	TRBD2	CASSVAGALVNEQFF	TGTGCCAGCAGTGTGGCGGGAGCCTTGGTCAATGAGCAGTTCTTC
.	TRBV12-3/TRBV12-4	TRBJ1-5	.	CASNYRVDQPQHF	TGTGCCAGCAATTACAGGGTAGACCAGCCCCAGCATTTT
.	TRBV29-1	TRBJ1-1	.	CSVVVRATEAFF	TGCAGCGTTGTAGTCAGGGCCACTGAAGCTTTCTTT
once	TRBV5-1	TRBJ1-5	.	CASSLSPGSQPQHF	TGCGCCAGCAGCTTGTCCCCAGGCAGTCAGCCCCAGCATTTT
.	TRBV7-2	TRBJ2-1	TRBD2	CASSQTSGVYNEQFF	TGTGCCAGCAGCCAGACTAGCGGGGTCTACAATGAGCAGTTCTTC
.	TRBV7-9	TRBJ1-1	.	CASRSTGNTEAFF	TGTGCCAGCAGGTCCACAGGGAACACTGAAGCTTTCTTT
.	TRBV24-1	TRBJ2-2	.	CATSRVNTGELFF	TGTGCCACCAGTCGGGTAAACACCGGGGAGCTGTTTTTT
.	TRBV5-4	TRBJ2-7	.	CASSLIHLADEQYF	TGTGCCAGCAGCCTCATCCACCTGGCGGACGAGCAGTACTTC
.	TRBV3-1/TRBV3-2	TRBJ2-2	.	CASSRQETNTGELFF	TGTGCCAGCAGCCGACAGGAGACGAACACCGGGGAGCTGTTTTTT
.	TRBV7-6	TRBJ2-2	TRBD1	CASSLGTGLGELFF	TGTGCCAGCAGCCTAGGGACAGGGCTCGGGGAGCTGTTTTTT